This T cell receptor beta chain was recovered during a study of tumor and adjacent non-tumor tissue in lung cancer. Study-wide context: Histology: about a dozen adenocarcinoma, a couple of squamous cell carcinoma, 1 small cell lung cancer. Findings of the study overall: Patients with more diverse tumor TCRs had worse survival. Tumor repertoires had a smaller top 100 clone share than normal lung.

Points on this clonotype: The antigen is unknown. The junction differs from germline at one of its ends, possibly a read error.

Three rounds of nested PCR, following a modified ARM-PCR protocol, produced the TCRbeta library. TCRdb called the multiplex PCR reads again in MiXCR, with one record for every CDR3 protein. Of some 120,000 distinct CDR3 sequences in the sample, over 65% were seen once. Germline values: CDR1 SGHAT, CDR2 FQDESV (reference sequence). This CDR3 spans 13 amino acids. The template was RNA from unsorted bulk tissue. This clonotype originated in a man between 25 and 39 years old with non-small cell lung cancer. V usage is TRBV11-1 and J usage is TRBJ2-1, with D hard to call. The sequencing input was lung tumor tissue. The CDR3 sequence: CASSFSSSDELIF. Here the CDR3 DNA reads TGTGCCAGCAGCTTCTCTTCGTCGGATGAGCTGATCTTC. The complete variable domain, with remaining parts taken from reference TRBV11-1 and TRBJ2-1, reads EAEVAQSPRYKITEKSQAVAFWCDPISGHATLYWYRQILGQGPELLVQFQDESVVDDSQLPKDRFSAERLKGVDSTLKIQPAELGDSAMYLCASSFSSSDELIFGPGTRLTVL.